These T cell receptor beta chains were read from a single sample in a study of glioma-infiltrating T cells after dendritic cell vaccination. The repertoire was sequenced with immunoSEQ multiplex PCR; TCRdb's copy has only in-frame clones and lacks some. Altogether about 64,000 clones are present, around four fifths being singletons, with the ten largest covering about 9%. Specimen: blood, collected before dendritic cell vaccination. These receptors were obtained from a human donor with glioblastoma. Each CDR3 is given with its conserved first and last residue. D genes are given only for firm matches. The listing skips clone size in some rows; elsewhere it reads once, few, many or a size class.

J gene,D gene,V gene,CDR3 length,clone size,CDR3 DNA,CDR3 protein
TRBJ1-5,NA,TRBV27,19,NA,TGTGCCAGCAGTTTATTCCCGCTACCCCCCGAAGCTAGCAATCAGCCCCAGCATTTT,CASSLFPLPPEASNQPQHF
TRBJ1-2,NA,TRBV12-2,17,NA,TGTGCAAGTCGCATGGGGAATTTGACAGAGACGAACTATGGCTACACCTTC,CASRMGNLTETNYGYTF
TRBJ1-6,TRBD1,TRBV28,16,NA,TGTGCCAGCAGTTCCCTCGGACAGGGGGAAAATTCACCCCTCCACTTT,CASSSLGQGENSPLHF
TRBJ2-3,NA,TRBV10-2,16,few,TGCGCCAGCAGTGAGTCAAGGAGGGGGCAAGGAGATACGCAGTATTTT,CASSESRRGQGDTQYF
TRBJ2-2,NA,TRBV19,17,NA,TGTGCCAGTAGTGATGGGAGAGGGCGAACGAACACCGGGGAGCTGTTTTTT,CASSDGRGRTNTGELFF
TRBJ1-2,NA,TRBV28,14,NA,TGTGCCAGCAGTTTCGGTGCCAACAACTATGGCTACACCTTC,CASSFGANNYGYTF
TRBJ1-5,TRBD1,TRBV28,13,NA,TGTGCCAGCAGTTACGGACAGGGAGGACCCCAGCATTTT,CASSYGQGGPQHF
TRBJ2-7,TRBD2,TRBV4-1,16,NA,TGCGCCAGCAGCCAAGAGAAGGGACTAGCACTCTACGAGCAGTACTTC,CASSQEKGLALYEQYF
TRBJ1-1,TRBD1,TRBV7-6,15,NA,TGTGCCAGCAGCCCCCGACAGGGGTCGGCGGCTGAAGCTTTCTTT,CASSPRQGSAAEAFF
TRBJ2-2,NA,TRBV10-3,14,once,TGTGCCATCAACCGACAGGCTGACACCGGGGAGCTGTTTTTT,CAINRQADTGELFF
TRBJ2-2,NA,TRBV5-1,18,NA,TGCGCCAGCAGCTTGGAGGTGTGGGGGCAAGCGAACACCGGGGAGCTGTTTTTT,CASSLEVWGQANTGELFF
TRBJ1-1,NA,TRBV6-5,14,NA,TGTGCCAGCAGTTACGGGACATCGGTCACTGAAGCTTTCTTT,CASSYGTSVTEAFF
TRBJ2-5,NA,TRBV25-1,17,NA,TGTGCCAGCAGTGACACCCCGGACACCACCTGGGAAGAGACCCAGTACTTC,CASSDTPDTTWEETQYF
TRBJ2-4,NA,TRBV28,16,once,TGTGCCAGCAGTTTAGCAGGGGAGGGGGCCAAAAACATTCAGTACTTC,CASSLAGEGAKNIQYF
TRBJ2-7,NA,TRBV7-9,16,NA,TGTGCCAGCAGCTTAACAGGGCCAGAGGGTTTCTACGAGCAGTACTTC,CASSLTGPEGFYEQYF
TRBJ2-1,TRBD2,TRBV2,13,NA,TGTGCCAGCAGCGGGGGGAACTACAATGAGCAGTTCTTC,CASSGGNYNEQFF
TRBJ2-3,TRBD2,TRBV5-4,15,NA,TGTGCCAGCAGCTCAGCGGGGGGGGACACAGATACGCAGTATTTT,CASSSAGGDTDTQYF
TRBJ1-2,NA,TRBV11-2,14,NA,TGTGCCAGCAGCCTTATGCCAGGGGTGCATGGCTACACCTTC,CASSLMPGVHGYTF
TRBJ2-7,TRBD1,TRBV14,15,NA,TGTGCCAGCAGCCGACCGGGACAGGGAGTCTACGAGCAGTACTTC,CASSRPGQGVYEQYF
TRBJ1-5,NA,TRBV4-1,17,NA,TGCGCCAGCAGCCAAGCGGGTACTAGTTTAAGCAATCAGCCCCAGCATTTT,CASSQAGTSLSNQPQHF
TRBJ1-2,NA,TRBV28,10,few,TGTGCCAGCAGTTCGGATGGCTACACCTTC,CASSSDGYTF
TRBJ2-1,NA,TRBV5-6,12,NA,TGTGCCAGCAGGATCGGGACATTTGAGCAGTTCTTC,CASRIGTFEQFF
TRBJ2-3,TRBD2,TRBV28,15,once,TGTGCCAGCAGTTTTGCGGGGGTAGGTACGAATACGCAGTATTTT,CASSFAGVGTNTQYF